The clone carrying this TCR beta chain has more than one count but fewer than ten. V lost 1 base and J lost 3, with 6 bases in between. The germline CDR1 and CDR2 sequences are SEHNR and FQNEAQ (reference sequence). The CDR3 has 14 amino acids. The sample comes from a study of blood T cell repertoires in COVID-19. The data were produced by immunoSEQ multiplex PCR, yet TCRdb's version contains in-frame clones alone and is incomplete. The sample lists approximately 250,000 clones; around nine tenths were seen once. The TCR comes from a man aged 25 to 45 with COVID-19, enrolled during active disease. The gene calls are TRBV7-9 and TRBJ1-4; D is unclear. Sequencing input: peripheral blood. The CDR3 bases are TGTGCCAGCAGCTTAGGCCAGTCTAATGAAAAACTGTTTTTT. Translation gives CASSLGQSNEKLFF.